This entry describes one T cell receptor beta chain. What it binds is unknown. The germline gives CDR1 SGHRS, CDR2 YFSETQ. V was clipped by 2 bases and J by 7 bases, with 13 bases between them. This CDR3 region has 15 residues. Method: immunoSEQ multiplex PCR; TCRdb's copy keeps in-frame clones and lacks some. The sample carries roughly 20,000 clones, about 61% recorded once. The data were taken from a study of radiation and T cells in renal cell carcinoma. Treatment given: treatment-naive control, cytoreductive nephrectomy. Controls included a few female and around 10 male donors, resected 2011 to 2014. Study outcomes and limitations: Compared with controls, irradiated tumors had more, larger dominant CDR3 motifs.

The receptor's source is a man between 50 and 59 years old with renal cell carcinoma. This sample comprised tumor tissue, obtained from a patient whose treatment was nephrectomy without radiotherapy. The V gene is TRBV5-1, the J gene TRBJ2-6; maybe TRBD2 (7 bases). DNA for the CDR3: TGCGCCAGCAGCTTTGCGGGGGCAAGTGCCAACGTCCTGACTTTC. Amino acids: CASSFAGASANVLTF.